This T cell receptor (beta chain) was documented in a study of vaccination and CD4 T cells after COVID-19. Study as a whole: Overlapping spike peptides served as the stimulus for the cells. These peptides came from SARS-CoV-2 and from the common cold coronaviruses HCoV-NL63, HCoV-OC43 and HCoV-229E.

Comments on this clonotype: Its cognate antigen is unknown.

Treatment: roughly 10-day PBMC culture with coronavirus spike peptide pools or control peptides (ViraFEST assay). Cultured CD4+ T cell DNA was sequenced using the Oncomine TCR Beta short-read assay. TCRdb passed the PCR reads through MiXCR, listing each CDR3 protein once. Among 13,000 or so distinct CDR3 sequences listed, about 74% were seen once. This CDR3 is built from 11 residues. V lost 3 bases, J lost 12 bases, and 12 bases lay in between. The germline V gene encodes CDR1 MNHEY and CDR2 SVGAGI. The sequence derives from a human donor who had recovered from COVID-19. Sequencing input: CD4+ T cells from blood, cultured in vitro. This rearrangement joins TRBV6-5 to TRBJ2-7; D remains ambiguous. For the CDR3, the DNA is TGTGCCAGCAGTTATTCCCAAAGGTGGTACTTC. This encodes CASSYSQRWYF.